These 28 T cell receptor beta chains were sequenced from one sample in a study of CD8+ T cells in alopecia areata. Sequencing templates came from extracted RNA that was reverse transcribed into cDNA. Here immunoSEQ multiplex PCR was the method, and the copy in TCRdb shows in-frame clones only, minus some. The repertoire includes some 200,000 clones, 50% to 60% of them detected once, and roughly 15% sits in the top ten. The source was CD4+ T cells sorted from blood, collected at week 0. Receptors originate from a human donor with alopecia areata.

This chain connects TRBV29-1 to TRBJ2-2; D is perhaps TRBD1 (6 bases). V was shortened by 5 bases and J by 5 bases, with 15 bases between the two germline ends. The CDR3 loop spans 14 amino acids. Germline V gene lookup returns CDR1 SQVTM and CDR2 ANQGSEA. The CDR3 sequence: CSVSGQTGTGELFF. DNA for the CDR3: TGCAGCGTTTCGGGACAAACGGGGACCGGGGAGCTGTTTTTT.

This clone was recorded many times. The genes are TRBV7-9 and TRBJ2-7, with TRBD1 matching 7 bases. Germline V gene lookup returns CDR1 SEHNR and CDR2 FQNEAQ (reference sequence). V dropped 2 bases and J dropped 2; count of bases not matched to a gene: 6. This CDR3 comprises 15 residues. CDR3 sequence (DNA): TGTGCCAGCAGCTTATCTACAGGGGTAGCCTACGAGCAGTACTTC. The encoded protein is CASSLSTGVAYEQYF.

The sample holds a few counts of this clone. This chain uses TRBV6-5 with TRBJ2-7; no clear D. CDR1 is MNHEY, CDR2 SVGAGI, per germline. V dropped 0 bases and J dropped 2 bases, with 8 bases sitting between them. This CDR3 has 14 residues. The CDR3 nucleotides are TGTGCCAGCAGTTACTCCTACGGTCCCTACGAGCAGTACTTC. It translates to CASSYSYGPYEQYF.

V and J are TRBV5-1 and TRBJ2-6; D is unclear. The CDR3 is 15 residues long. V lost 5 bases to trimming and J lost 1 base, with 10 bases between them. Germline V gives CDR1 SGHRS, CDR2 YFSETQ. In DNA, the CDR3 is TGCGCCAGCAGTCCGTTGGCTTCTGGGGCCAACGTCCTGACTTTC. This sequence encodes CASSPLASGANVLTF.

The chain carries TRBV6-5 and TRBJ2-2; D remains unclear. Germline CDR1 and CDR2: MNHEY and SVGAGI. This CDR3 contains 12 residues. The germline V and J ends were trimmed by 6 bases and 6 bases, with 8 bases remaining between them. The CDR3 DNA is TGTGCCAGCAGCCCACCATCCGGGGAGCTGTTTTTT. This encodes CASSPPSGELFF.

J is TRBJ1-1 and V is TRBV9; 7 bases map to TRBD1. The CDR3 sequence is 15 residues long. Trimming cost V 3 bases and J 1 base; bases outside gene matches: 6. From germline, CDR1 is SGDLS and CDR2 YYNGEE. The CDR3 region is CASSGEGAWNTEAFF. The CDR3 coding sequence is TGTGCCAGCAGCGGGGAGGGGGCATGGAACACTGAAGCTTTCTTT.

The chain couples TRBV29-1 to TRBJ2-3; TRBD2 is a possible D gene (5 bases). Trimming removed 0 bases from V and 8 bases from J, with 12 bases in between. The CDR3 is 13 residues long. The V gene's germline CDR1 is SQVTM and CDR2 ANQGSEA. The CDR3 protein is CSVEDRSRGTQYF. The DNA for the CDR3 is TGCAGCGTTGAAGACCGTAGCCGGGGTACGCAGTATTTT.

V is TRBV7-6 and J is TRBJ1-2; D is unresolved. The CDR3 spans 15 residues. From germline, CDR1 is SGHVS and CDR2 FNYEAQ. Trimming removed 2 bases from V and 4 bases from J, with 14 bases in between. The DNA of the CDR3 is TGTGCCAGCAGCTTATTAGGTCGGGCAGCCTATGGCTACACCTTC. Translating gives CASSLLGRAAYGYTF.

The gene calls are TRBV6-1 and TRBJ2-5, with TRBD2 matching 7 bases. The V and J ends lost 8 bases and 4 bases, in that order; junction bases with no gene match: 4. Germline loops: CDR1 MNHNS, CDR2 SASEGT. The CDR3 sequence is 12 residues long. The chain's CDR3 is CASRTSTETQYF. The DNA of the CDR3 is TGTGCCAGCCGGACTAGTACAGAGACCCAGTACTTC.

The chain recombines TRBV30 with TRBJ2-1; the D is unclear. Germline-derived CDR1 and CDR2 are GTSNPN and SVGIG (reference sequence). The CDR3 runs 11 residues. The V gene lost 0 bases and the J gene lost 7 bases, with 4 bases spanning the gap. CDR3 amino acids: CAWSVENEQFF. The CDR3 DNA reads as TGTGCCTGGAGTGTGGAGAATGAGCAGTTCTTC.

The chain combines TRBV4-2 with TRBJ1-2; possibly TRBD1 for D (6 bases). V dropped 1 base and J dropped 6 bases, with 18 bases sitting between them. This CDR3 comprises 16 residues. Germline-derived CDR1 and CDR2 are LGHNA and YNFKEQ. The CDR3 DNA is TGTGCCAGCAGCCAAGGGGTCTTGTGGCAGGGGAATGGCTACACCTTC. Amino acids: CASSQGVLWQGNGYTF.

The chain is built from TRBV15 and TRBJ1-4, with TRBD1 identical over 7 bases. CDR3 length: 15 residues. The junction had 8 bases not matched to a gene; V was cut back by 2 bases and J by 8 bases. The germline gives CDR1 LNHNV, CDR2 YYDKDF (reference sequence). This chain's CDR3 is CATSRLRGRPEKLFF. Here the CDR3 DNA reads TGTGCCACCAGCAGACTGAGGGGGCGCCCCGAAAAACTGTTTTTT.

The chain recombines TRBV11-3 with TRBJ2-7, with D maybe TRBD2 (6 bases). Germline V gene data show CDR1 as SGHNT and CDR2 as YENEEA. The CDR3 runs to 15 residues. With 0 bases removed from V and 0 bases from J, the gap between germline ends came to 9 bases. The CDR3 nucleotides read TGTGCCAGCAGCTTAGAGGGGGGAGCCTCCTACGAGCAGTACTTC. It yields the protein CASSLEGGASYEQYF.

This clone was detected only a few times. The J gene is TRBJ2-5, the V gene TRBV29-1, with 7 bases fitting TRBD1. The germline CDR1 and CDR2 sequences are SQVTM and ANQGSEA. CDR3 length equals 12 residues. The ends lost 7 bases at V and 4 bases at J; junction bases unmatched: 6. The CDR3 loop is CSAIQGRETQYF. DNA for the CDR3: TGCAGCGCCATACAGGGGAGAGAGACCCAGTACTTC.

The V and J genes are TRBV2 and TRBJ2-2; perhaps TRBD1 as D (5 bases). Per the germline V gene, CDR1 is SNHLY and CDR2 is FYNNEI. CDR3 length equals 14 residues. V lost 4 bases to trimming and J lost 6 bases, with 12 bases between them. The CDR3 bases are TGTGCCAGCAGTGCCAGGGTGGGGTCCGGGGAGCTGTTTTTT. It encodes CASSARVGSGELFF.

This clone occurred a few times. CDR3 DNA: TGTGCCTGGGGCGCTAGCGGCACCTACGAGCAGTACTTC. Protein sequence: CAWGASGTYEQYF. This sequence joins TRBV30 and TRBJ2-7; 7 nucleotides align to TRBD2. Germline-derived CDR1 and CDR2 are GTSNPN and SVGIG (reference sequence). V shed 5 bases and J 2 bases; nucleotides not matched to a gene: 6. The CDR3 sequence is 13 residues long.

This clone was recorded only once. V usage is TRBV14 and J usage is TRBJ2-2, with D unresolved. This CDR3 has 16 residues. Germline lookup yields CDR1 SGHDN and CDR2 FVKESK. V was pared by 0 bases and J by 0 bases, with 8 bases between. In nucleotides, the CDR3 is TGTGCCAGCAGCCAAGAAGTGGCGCCGAACACCGGGGAGCTGTTTTTT. Its translation is CASSQEVAPNTGELFF.

This clone was seen only a few times. The chain combines TRBV20-1 with TRBJ2-3, with D possibly being TRBD2 (5 bases). Germline values: CDR1 DFQATT, CDR2 SNEGSKA (reference sequence). This CDR3 has 11 amino acids. V lost 3 bases and J lost 4, with 5 bases in between. CDR3 DNA: TGCAGTGCTAGGAGGGCAGATACGCAGTATTTT. Residues: CSARRADTQYF.

As concerns this clone: Within the sample, other DNA sequences also encode this same CDR3. The V gene is TRBV10-3, the J gene TRBJ2-1; weak D call: TRBD2 (7 bases). V was pared by 8 bases and J by 5 bases, with 10 bases between. The germline gives CDR1 ENHRY, CDR2 SYGVKD. This CDR3 is 12 amino acids long. DNA of the CDR3: TGTGCCATCGCGGGGGCCGACAATGAGCAGTTCTTC. Translating it yields CAIAGADNEQFF.

This sequence joins TRBV29-1 and TRBJ2-1; weak D call: TRBD1 (6 bases). The V end lost 6 bases, the J end lost 6 bases, and 12 bases lay between the germline ends. Germline lookup yields CDR1 SQVTM and CDR2 ANQGSEA. CDR3 length equals 12 residues. The CDR3 nucleotides read TGCAGCGTGGACGGACAGACCAATGAGCAGTTCTTC. Translated, it gives CSVDGQTNEQFF.

This clone appeared a single time. The V and J genes are TRBV15 and TRBJ1-5; maybe TRBD1 (5 bases). Trimming took 0 bases from V and 4 from J, leaving 10 bases between them. CDR1 is LNHNV, CDR2 YYDKDF, per germline (reference sequence). This CDR3 is 15 amino acids long. The CDR3 bases are TGTGCCACCAGCAGAGATCGGGGCAGTAATCAGCCCCAGCATTTT. This translates into CATSRDRGSNQPQHF.

This clone was counted only a few times. The rearrangement links TRBV5-1 to TRBJ2-2; D not resolved. Trimming took off 0 bases at V and 5 bases at J, with 5 bases between the two ends. Germline values: CDR1 SGHRS, CDR2 YFSETQ. The CDR3 loop spans 13 amino acids. Here the CDR3 DNA reads TGCGCCAGCAGCTTGGGGGAAACCGGGGAGCTGTTTTTT. It translates to CASSLGETGELFF.

This chain joins TRBV28 and TRBJ2-4; 7 nucleotides agree with TRBD1. Germline lookup yields CDR1 MDHEN and CDR2 SYDVKM. Trimming removed 7 bases from V and 0 bases from J; junction bases left unmatched: 6. The CDR3 loop spans 15 amino acids. The CDR3 DNA reads TGTGCCAGCACCTCGACAGGGTTAGCCAAAAACATTCAGTACTTC. The encoded protein is CASTSTGLAKNIQYF.

The chain couples TRBV7-9 to TRBJ1-6; 10 positions agree with TRBD1. Germline loops: CDR1 SEHNR, CDR2 FQNEAQ (reference sequence). This CDR3 region has 16 residues. V shed 5 bases and J 9 bases; nucleotides not matched to a gene: 10. CDR3 protein: CASSPTGGSGRSPLHF. The CDR3, as DNA: TGTGCCAGCAGCCCGACAGGGGGCAGTGGACGTTCACCCCTCCACTTT.

This clone appeared once. The J gene is TRBJ2-7, the V gene TRBV29-1; possibly TRBD1 or TRBD2 for D (5 bases each). CDR1 is SQVTM and CDR2 is ANQGSEA in the germline V gene. The CDR3 totals 14 residues. V was pared by 7 bases and J by 0 bases, with 16 bases between. The CDR3 spells CSARAGQSSYEQYF. DNA of the CDR3: TGCAGCGCGCGGGCAGGACAAAGCTCCTACGAGCAGTACTTC.

The genes are TRBV5-6 and TRBJ2-7; a weak D match, TRBD2 (6 bases). The CDR3 extends over 11 amino acids. Trimming left V 3 bases short and J 6 bases short, with 7 bases between. Germline assignment: CDR1 SGHDT and CDR2 YYEEEE. The CDR3 region has the DNA TGTGCCAGCAGCTGGAGGGGCGAGCAGTACTTC. Translation gives CASSWRGEQYF.

The chain joins TRBV28 to TRBJ1-6; perhaps TRBD1 as D (5 bases). The CDR3 sequence is 14 residues long. Trimming took off 5 bases at V and 6 bases at J, with 11 bases between the two ends. The germline V gene has CDR1 MDHEN and CDR2 SYDVKM. CDR3: CASSVGGLNSPLHF. In nucleotides, the CDR3 is TGTGCCAGCAGTGTCGGGGGTCTTAATTCACCCCTCCACTTT.

This clone was found a few times. V usage is TRBV30 and J usage is TRBJ2-6, with D uncertain. Germline V gives CDR1 GTSNPN, CDR2 SVGIG (reference sequence). The CDR3 runs to 13 residues. V was trimmed by 3 bases and J by 3 bases, leaving 6 bases between them. The CDR3 loop is CAWSPVGANVLTF. In nucleotides, the CDR3 is TGTGCCTGGAGCCCGGTTGGGGCCAACGTCCTGACTTTC.